This TCR beta chain was identified in a study of cytomegalovirus exposure and HLA in healthy donors. Notes on the study in general: Cytomegalovirus association was listed for about 170 TCR beta chains. TCR clusters originating in the first cohort tended to co-occur in the 120 validation repertoires, according to a later analysis.

Trimming took off 6 bases at V and 4 bases at J, with 21 bases between the two ends. The germline CDR1 and CDR2 sequences are SQVTM and ANQGSEA. The CDR3 is 16 residues long. Sequenced by immunoSEQ multiplex PCR; TCRdb stores in-frame clones only, minus some. The sample has approximately 270,000 clones; nearly 90% are singletons. As to this clone: Its antigen is as yet unknown.

The V gene is TRBV29-1, the J gene TRBJ2-2; TRBD1 is a possible D gene (6 bases). The sample consisted of PBMCs. The origin of this receptor is a young woman in good health and CMV-seronegative. CDR3 in amino acids: CSVGQENRESTGELFF. The CDR3 DNA sequence: TGCAGCGTCGGACAAGAGAACAGGGAGAGCACCGGGGAGCTGTTTTTT.